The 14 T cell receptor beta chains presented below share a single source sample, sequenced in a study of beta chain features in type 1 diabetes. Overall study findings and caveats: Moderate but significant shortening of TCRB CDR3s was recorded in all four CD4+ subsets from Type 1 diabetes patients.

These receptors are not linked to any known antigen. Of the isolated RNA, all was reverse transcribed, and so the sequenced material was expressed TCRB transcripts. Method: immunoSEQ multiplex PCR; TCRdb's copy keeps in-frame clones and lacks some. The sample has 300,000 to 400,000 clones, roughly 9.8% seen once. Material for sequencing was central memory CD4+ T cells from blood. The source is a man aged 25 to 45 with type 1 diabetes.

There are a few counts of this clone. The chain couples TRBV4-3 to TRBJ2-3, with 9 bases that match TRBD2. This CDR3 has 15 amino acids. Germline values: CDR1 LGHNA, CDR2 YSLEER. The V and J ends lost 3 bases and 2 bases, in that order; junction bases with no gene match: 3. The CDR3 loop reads CASSQQRGVTDTQYF. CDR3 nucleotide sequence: TGCGCCAGCAGCCAGCAGCGGGGGGTCACAGATACGCAGTATTTT.

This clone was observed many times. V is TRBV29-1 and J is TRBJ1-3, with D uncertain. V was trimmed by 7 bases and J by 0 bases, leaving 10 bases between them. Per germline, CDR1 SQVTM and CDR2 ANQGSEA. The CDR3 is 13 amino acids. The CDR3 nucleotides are TGCAGCGCCGCTTATCCCTCTGGAAACACCATATATTTT. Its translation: CSAAYPSGNTIYF.

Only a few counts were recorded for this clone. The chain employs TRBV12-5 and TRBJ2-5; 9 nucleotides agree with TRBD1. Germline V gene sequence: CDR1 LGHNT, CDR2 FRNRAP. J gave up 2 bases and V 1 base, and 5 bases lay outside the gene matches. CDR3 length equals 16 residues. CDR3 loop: CASGLDLGQGQETQYF. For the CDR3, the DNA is TGTGCTAGTGGTTTGGACCTCGGACAGGGGCAAGAGACCCAGTACTTC.

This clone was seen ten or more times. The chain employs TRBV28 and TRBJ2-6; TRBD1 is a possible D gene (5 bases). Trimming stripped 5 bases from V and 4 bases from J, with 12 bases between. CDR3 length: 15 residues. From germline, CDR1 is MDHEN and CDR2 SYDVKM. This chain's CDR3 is CASSLRDRGANVLTF. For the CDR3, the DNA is TGTGCCAGCAGTCTCAGGGATCGGGGGGCCAACGTCCTGACTTTC.

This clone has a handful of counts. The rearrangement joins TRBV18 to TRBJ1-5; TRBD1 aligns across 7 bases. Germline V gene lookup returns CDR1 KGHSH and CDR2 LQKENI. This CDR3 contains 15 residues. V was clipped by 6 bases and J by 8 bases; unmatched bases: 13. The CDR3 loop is CASSTSQGGQEPQHF. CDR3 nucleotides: TGTGCCAGCTCCACCAGTCAGGGGGGCCAGGAGCCCCAGCATTTT.

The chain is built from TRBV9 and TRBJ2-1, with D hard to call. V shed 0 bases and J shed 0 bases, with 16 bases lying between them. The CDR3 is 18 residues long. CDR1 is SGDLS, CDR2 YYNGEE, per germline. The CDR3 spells CASSVEVLGSSSYNEQFF. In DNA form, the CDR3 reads TGTGCCAGCAGCGTAGAGGTCCTTGGCTCGAGCTCCTACAATGAGCAGTTCTTC.

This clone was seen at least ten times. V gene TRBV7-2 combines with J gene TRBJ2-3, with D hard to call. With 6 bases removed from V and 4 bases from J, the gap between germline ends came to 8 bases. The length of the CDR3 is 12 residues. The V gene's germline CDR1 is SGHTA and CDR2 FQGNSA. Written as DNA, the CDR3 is TGTGCCAGCAGTTCCCCCCCAGATACGCAGTATTTT. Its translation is CASSSPPDTQYF. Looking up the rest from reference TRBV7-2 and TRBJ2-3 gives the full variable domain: GAGVSQSPSNKVTEKGKDVELRCDPISGHTALYWYRQSLGQGLEFLIYFQGNSAPDKSGLPSDRFSAERTGGSVSTLTIQRTQQEDSAVYLCASSSPPDTQYFGPGTRLTVL.

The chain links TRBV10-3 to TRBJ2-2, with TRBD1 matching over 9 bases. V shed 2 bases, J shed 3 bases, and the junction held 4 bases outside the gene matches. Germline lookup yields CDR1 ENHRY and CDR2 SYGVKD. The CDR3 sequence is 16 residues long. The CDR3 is CAISEPGTGYTGELFF. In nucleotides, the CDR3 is TGTGCCATCAGTGAGCCGGGGACAGGGTACACCGGGGAGCTGTTTTTT.

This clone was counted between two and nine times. This chain's CDR3 is CASSVAFSGDFYEQYF. The CDR3 bases are TGTGCCAGCAGCGTAGCGTTTTCGGGAGACTTCTACGAGCAGTACTTC. The V and J genes are TRBV9 and TRBJ2-7; tentative D call: TRBD2 (6 bases). The CDR3 totals 16 residues. V was shortened by 0 bases and J by 3 bases, with 16 bases between the two germline ends. Germline V gene sequence: CDR1 SGDLS, CDR2 YYNGEE.

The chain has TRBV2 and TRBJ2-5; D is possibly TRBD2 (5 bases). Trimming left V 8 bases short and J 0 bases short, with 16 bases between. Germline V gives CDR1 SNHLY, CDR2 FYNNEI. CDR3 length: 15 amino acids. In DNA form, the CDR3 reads TGTGCCAGCTCCCCAGACACGGGGTACCAAGAGACCCAGTACTTC. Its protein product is CASSPDTGYQETQYF. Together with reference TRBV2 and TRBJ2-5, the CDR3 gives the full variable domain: EPEVTQTPSHQVTQMGQEVILRCVPISNHLYFYWYRQILGQKVEFLVSFYNNEISEKSEIFDDQFSVERPDGSNFTLKIRSTKLEDSAMYFCASSPDTGYQETQYFGPGTRLLVL.

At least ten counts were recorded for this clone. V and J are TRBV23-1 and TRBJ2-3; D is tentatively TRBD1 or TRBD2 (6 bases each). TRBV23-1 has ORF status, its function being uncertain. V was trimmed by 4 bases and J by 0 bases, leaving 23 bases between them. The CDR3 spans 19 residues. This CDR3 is CASSPGAARELTSTDTQYF. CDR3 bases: TGCGCCAGCAGTCCGGGGGCGGCTCGGGAGCTCACTAGCACAGATACGCAGTATTTT.

In DNA, the CDR3 is TGTGCCGGGGGATCGGGCAGGACAGGCAATGAGCAGTTCTTC. It encodes CAGGSGRTGNEQFF. The chain links TRBV2 to TRBJ2-1, with 7 bases identical to TRBD1. This CDR3 comprises 14 residues. Germline lookup yields CDR1 SNHLY and CDR2 FYNNEI. J gave up 6 bases and V 11 bases, and 13 bases lay outside the gene matches.

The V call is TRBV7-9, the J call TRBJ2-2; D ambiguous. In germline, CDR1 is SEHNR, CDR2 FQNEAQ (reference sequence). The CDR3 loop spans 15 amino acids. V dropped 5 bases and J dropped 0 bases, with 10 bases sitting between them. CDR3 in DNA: TGTGCCAGCAGCCATAGAGTCTCGAACACCGGGGAGCTGTTTTTT. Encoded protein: CASSHRVSNTGELFF. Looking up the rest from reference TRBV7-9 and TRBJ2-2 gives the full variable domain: DTGVSQNPRHKITKRGQNVTFRCDPISEHNRLYWYRQTLGQGPEFLTYFQNEAQLEKSRLLSDRFSAERPKGSFSTLEIQRTEQGDSAMYLCASSHRVSNTGELFFGEGSRLTVL.

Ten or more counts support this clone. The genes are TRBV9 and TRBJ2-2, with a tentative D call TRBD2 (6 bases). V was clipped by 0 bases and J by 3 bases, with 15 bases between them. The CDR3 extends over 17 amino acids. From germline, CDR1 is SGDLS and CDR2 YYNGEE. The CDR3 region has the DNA TGTGCCAGCAGCGTAGCGGGGGTCGGAGGGGACACCGGGGAGCTGTTTTTT. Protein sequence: CASSVAGVGGDTGELFF.